This paragraph reports one TCR beta chain. The sample originates from a study of blood T cell repertoires in COVID-19. Study background: COVID-19 samples from acute and convalescent phases originated in the United States, Italy and Spain.

Using immunoSEQ multiplex PCR, the repertoire was profiled, and TCRdb retains in-frame clones only, with some absent. Among a few hundred thousand clones listed, roughly 90% were seen once. One Seattle source followed patients from active infection through their disease course. The TCR comes from a woman in her 30s with COVID-19, enrolled during active disease. The sequencing input was peripheral blood.

The CDR3, as DNA: TGTGCCAGCAGCTTACCGGGACAGGGGGCGCCCGATCTTGGCTACACCTTC. Its protein is CASSLPGQGAPDLGYTF. This chain joins TRBV7-2 and TRBJ1-2, with TRBD1 identical over 12 bases. Germline trimming cut 2 bases from V and 7 bases from J; bases unmatched to any gene: 11. CDR1 and CDR2 (germline): SGHTA, FQGNSA. This CDR3 spans 17 amino acids.